This T cell receptor (beta chain) was identified in a study of immune cell composition in non-small cell lung cancer. Overall study context: Tumours were mainly lung adenocarcinoma or squamous cell carcinoma.

CDR3 size: 17 residues. V was clipped by 5 bases and J by 0 bases; unmatched bases: 7. In germline, CDR1 is MNHNS, CDR2 SASEGT. Study results and caveats: Clones >0.5% enriched in tumour were rarer in adenocarcinoma (about 35%) than squamous (around 75%).

A note on this clone: What it binds is unknown.

The protocol was immunoSEQ multiplex PCR, while the TCRdb copy is restricted to in-frame clones and leaves out a portion. The sample includes about 7,000 clones, about three quarters of them seen just once. Material: lung tumor tissue. This receptor was identified in a human donor with non-small cell lung cancer. This sequence joins TRBV6-1 and TRBJ1-6; the match to TRBD1 covers 7 bases. CDR3 nucleotides: TGTGCCAGCAGTCAAGACAGGGCGAGCTCCTATAATTCACCCCTCCACTTT. It yields the protein CASSQDRASSYNSPLHF.